This TCR beta chain was found in a study of T cell changes during pregnancy in multiple sclerosis. The CDR3 has 13 residues. Per the germline V gene, CDR1 is GTSNPN and CDR2 is SVGIG (reference sequence). V was cut by 0 bases and J by 5 bases, with 10 bases left in between. Only in-frame clones appear in the TCRdb table, and some are missing; sequencing was by immunoSEQ multiplex PCR. The data show tens of thousands of clones, roughly 92% seen once. This TCR was recovered from a female donor with multiple sclerosis, enrolled in a pregnancy study. The chain links TRBV30 to TRBJ2-5; possible D gene TRBD2, 7 bases. The sample consisted of CD4+ T cells from peripheral blood mononuclear cells, taken before pregnancy. CDR3 bases: TGTGCCTGGAGTGTAAGGGGGGGGGAGACCCAGTACTTC. Amino acids: CAWSVRGGETQYF.